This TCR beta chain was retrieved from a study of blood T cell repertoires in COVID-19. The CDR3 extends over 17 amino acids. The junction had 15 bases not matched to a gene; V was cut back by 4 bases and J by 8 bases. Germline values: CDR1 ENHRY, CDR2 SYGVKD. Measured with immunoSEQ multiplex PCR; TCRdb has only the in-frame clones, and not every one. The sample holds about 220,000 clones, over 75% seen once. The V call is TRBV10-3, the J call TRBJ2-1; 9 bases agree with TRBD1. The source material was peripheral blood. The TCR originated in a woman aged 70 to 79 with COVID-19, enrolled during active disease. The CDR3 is CAISGGQGFRLDDEQFF. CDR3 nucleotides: TGTGCCATCAGTGGGGGACAGGGCTTTCGTCTTGACGATGAGCAGTTCTTC.